The entry below describes one TCR beta chain. The table came from immunoSEQ multiplex PCR; TCRdb's copy has only in-frame clones and leaves some out. Among 95,000 to 150,000 clones, approximately 86% were seen once, and the ten largest hold approximately 12%. There are 15 residues in the CDR3. The V end lost 2 bases, the J end lost 3 bases, and 11 bases lay between the germline ends. The germline V gene encodes CDR1 MNHEY and CDR2 SMNVEV (reference sequence). The data were obtained in a study of PD-1 blockade in mismatch repair-deficient tumors. The input for sequencing was peripheral blood, taken 44 weeks after starting pembrolizumab. The chain is built from TRBV27 and TRBJ2-1; possibly TRBD2 for D (6 bases). The TCR originated in an adult with mismatch repair-deficient cancer. The CDR3 DNA follows: TGTGCCAGCAGTTTAGAAGCGGGCGGCTACAATGAGCAGTTCTTC. The encoded protein is CASSLEAGGYNEQFF.